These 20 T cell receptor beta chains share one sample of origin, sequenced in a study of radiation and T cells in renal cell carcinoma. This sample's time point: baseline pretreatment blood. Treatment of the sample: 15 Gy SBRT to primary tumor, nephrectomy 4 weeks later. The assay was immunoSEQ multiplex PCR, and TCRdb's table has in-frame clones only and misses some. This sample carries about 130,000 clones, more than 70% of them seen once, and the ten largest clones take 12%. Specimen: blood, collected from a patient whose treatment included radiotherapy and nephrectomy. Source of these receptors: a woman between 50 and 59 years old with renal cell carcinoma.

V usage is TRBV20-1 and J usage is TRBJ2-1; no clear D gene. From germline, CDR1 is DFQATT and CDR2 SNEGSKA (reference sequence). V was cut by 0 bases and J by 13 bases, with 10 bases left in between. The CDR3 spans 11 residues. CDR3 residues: CSARDLRNQFF. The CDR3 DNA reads TGCAGTGCTAGAGATCTGAGAAACCAGTTCTTC.

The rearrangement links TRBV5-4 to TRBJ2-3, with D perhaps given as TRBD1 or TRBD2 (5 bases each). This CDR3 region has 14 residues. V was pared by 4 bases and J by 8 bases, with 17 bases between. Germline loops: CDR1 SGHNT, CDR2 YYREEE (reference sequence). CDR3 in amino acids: CASSLAGARGTQYF. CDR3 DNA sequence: TGTGCCAGCAGCCTCGCTGGGGCACGGGGTACGCAGTATTTT.

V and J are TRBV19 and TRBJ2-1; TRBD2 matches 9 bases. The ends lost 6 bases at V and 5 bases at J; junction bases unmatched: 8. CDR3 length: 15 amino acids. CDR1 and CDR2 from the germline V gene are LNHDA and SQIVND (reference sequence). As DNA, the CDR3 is TGTGCCAGTAGGGATAGCGGGGGCCCTCACAATGAGCAGTTCTTC. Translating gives CASRDSGGPHNEQFF.

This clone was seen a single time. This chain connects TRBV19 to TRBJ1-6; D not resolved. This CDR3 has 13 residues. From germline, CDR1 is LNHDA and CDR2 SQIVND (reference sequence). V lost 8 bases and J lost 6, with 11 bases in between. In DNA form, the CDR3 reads TGTGCCAGTTCCGCAGGCGTTAATTCACCCCTCCACTTT. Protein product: CASSAGVNSPLHF.

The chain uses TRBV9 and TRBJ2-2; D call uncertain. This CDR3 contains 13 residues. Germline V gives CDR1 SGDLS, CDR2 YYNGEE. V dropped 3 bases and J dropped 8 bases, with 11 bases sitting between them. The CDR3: CASSARLAGELFF. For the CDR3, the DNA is TGTGCCAGCAGCGCTCGGTTGGCGGGGGAGCTGTTTTTT.

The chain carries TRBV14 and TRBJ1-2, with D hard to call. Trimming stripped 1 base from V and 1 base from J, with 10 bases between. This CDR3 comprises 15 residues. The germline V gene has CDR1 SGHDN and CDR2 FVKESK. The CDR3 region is CASSQVRLINYGYTF. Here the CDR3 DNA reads TGTGCCAGCAGCCAAGTGAGGCTTATTAACTATGGCTACACCTTC. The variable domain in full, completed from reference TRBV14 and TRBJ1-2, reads EAGVTQFPSHSVIEKGQTVTLRCDPISGHDNLYWYRRVMGKEIKFLLHFVKESKQDESGMPNNRFLAERTGGTYSTLKVQPAELEDSGVYFCASSQVRLINYGYTFGSGTRLTVV.

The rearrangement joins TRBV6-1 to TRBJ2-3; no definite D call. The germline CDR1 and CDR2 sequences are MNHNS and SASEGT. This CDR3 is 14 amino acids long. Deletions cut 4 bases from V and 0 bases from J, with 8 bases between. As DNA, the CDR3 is TGTGCCAGCAGTGGACTGTTCAGCACAGATACGCAGTATTTT. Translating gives CASSGLFSTDTQYF.

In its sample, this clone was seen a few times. The CDR3 sequence: CASGPFGGFDTQYF. The CDR3 DNA reads as TGCGCCAGCGGACCTTTTGGGGGGTTTGATACGCAGTATTTT. The chain combines TRBV5-1 with TRBJ2-3; possible D gene TRBD2, 6 bases. V lost 7 bases and J lost 6, with 18 bases in between. Looked up from germline, CDR1 is SGHRS and CDR2 is YFSETQ. The CDR3 loop spans 14 amino acids.

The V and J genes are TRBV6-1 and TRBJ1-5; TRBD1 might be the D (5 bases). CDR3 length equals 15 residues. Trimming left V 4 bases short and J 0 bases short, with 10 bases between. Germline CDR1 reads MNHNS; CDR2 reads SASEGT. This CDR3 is CASSVSRDSNQPQHF. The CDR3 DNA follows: TGTGCCAGCAGTGTGTCCAGGGATAGCAATCAGCCCCAGCATTTT.

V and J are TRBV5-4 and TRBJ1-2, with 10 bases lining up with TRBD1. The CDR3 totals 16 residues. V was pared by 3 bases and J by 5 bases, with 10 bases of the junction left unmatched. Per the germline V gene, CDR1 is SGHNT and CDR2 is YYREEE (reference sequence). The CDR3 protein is CASSSRQGALTYGYTF. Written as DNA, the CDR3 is TGTGCCAGCAGCTCCCGACAGGGGGCGCTTACTTATGGCTACACCTTC. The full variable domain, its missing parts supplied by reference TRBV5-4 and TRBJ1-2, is ETGVTQSPTHLIKTRGQQVTLRCSSQSGHNTVSWYQQALGQGPQFIFQYYREEENGRGNFPPRFSGLQFPNYSSELNVNALELDDSALYLCASSSRQGALTYGYTFGSGTRLTVV.

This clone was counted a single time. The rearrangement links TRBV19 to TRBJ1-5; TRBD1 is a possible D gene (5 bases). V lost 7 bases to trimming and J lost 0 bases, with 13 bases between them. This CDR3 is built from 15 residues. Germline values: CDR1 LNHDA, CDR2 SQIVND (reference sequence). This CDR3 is CASNVQGNSNQPQHF. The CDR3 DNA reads TGTGCCAGTAATGTGCAGGGTAATAGCAATCAGCCCCAGCATTTT.

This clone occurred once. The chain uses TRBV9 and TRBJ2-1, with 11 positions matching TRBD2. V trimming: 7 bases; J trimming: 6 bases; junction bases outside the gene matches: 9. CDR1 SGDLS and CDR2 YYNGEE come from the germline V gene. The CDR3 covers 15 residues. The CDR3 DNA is TGTGCCAGCTCATTTAGCGGGGGGGACGCCAATGAGCAGTTCTTC. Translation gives CASSFSGGDANEQFF.

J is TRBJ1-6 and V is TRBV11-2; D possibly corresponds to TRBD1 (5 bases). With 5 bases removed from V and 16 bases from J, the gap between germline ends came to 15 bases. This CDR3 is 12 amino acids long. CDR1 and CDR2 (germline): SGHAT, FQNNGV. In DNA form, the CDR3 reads TGTGCCAGCAGCCGTATAAGCGGACATCTCCACTTT. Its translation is CASSRISGHLHF.

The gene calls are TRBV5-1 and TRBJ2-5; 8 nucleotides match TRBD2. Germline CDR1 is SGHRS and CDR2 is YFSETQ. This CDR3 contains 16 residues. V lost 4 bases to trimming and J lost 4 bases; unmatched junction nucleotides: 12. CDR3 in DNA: TGCGCCAGCAGCCACAACACCGGGACTAGGGCAGAGACCCAGTACTTC. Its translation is CASSHNTGTRAETQYF. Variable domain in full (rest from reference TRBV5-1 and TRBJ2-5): KAGVTQTPRYLIKTRGQQVTLSCSPISGHRSVSWYQQTPGQGLQFLFEYFSETQRNKGNFPGRFSGRQFSNSRSEMNVSTLELGDSALYLCASSHNTGTRAETQYFGPGTRLLVL.

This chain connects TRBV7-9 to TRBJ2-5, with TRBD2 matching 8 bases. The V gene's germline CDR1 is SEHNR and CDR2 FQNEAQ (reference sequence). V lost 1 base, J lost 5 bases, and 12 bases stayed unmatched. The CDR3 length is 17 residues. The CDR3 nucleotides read TGTGCCAGCAGCTTAGTAACCGGGACTAGTTCCCTCGAGACCCAGTACTTC. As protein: CASSLVTGTSSLETQYF.

The CDR3 nucleotides are TGTGCCAGCACTATGGGCGAGAGGACTGAAGCTTTCTTT. Encoded protein: CASTMGERTEAFF. The chain uses TRBV6-6 and TRBJ1-1; D uncertain. Germline CDR1 reads MNHNY; CDR2 reads SVGAGI (reference sequence). The CDR3 sequence is 13 residues long. V lost 7 bases to trimming and J lost 5 bases, with 14 bases between them.

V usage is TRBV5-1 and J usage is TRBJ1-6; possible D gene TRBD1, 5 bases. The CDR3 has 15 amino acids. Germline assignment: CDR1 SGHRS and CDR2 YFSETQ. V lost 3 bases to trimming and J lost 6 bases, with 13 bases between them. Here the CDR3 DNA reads TGCGCCAGCAGCTCAGAACCGGGACCTAATTCACCCCTCCACTTT. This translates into CASSSEPGPNSPLHF. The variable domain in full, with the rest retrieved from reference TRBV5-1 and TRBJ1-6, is KAGVTQTPRYLIKTRGQQVTLSCSPISGHRSVSWYQQTPGQGLQFLFEYFSETQRNKGNFPGRFSGRQFSNSRSEMNVSTLELGDSALYLCASSSEPGPNSPLHFGNGTRLTVT.

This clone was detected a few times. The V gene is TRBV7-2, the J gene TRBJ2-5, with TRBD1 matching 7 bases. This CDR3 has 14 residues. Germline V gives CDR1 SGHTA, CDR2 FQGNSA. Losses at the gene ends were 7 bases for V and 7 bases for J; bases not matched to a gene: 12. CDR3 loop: CASTSGGPTVTQYF. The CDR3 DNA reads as TGTGCCAGCACCTCAGGGGGACCGACCGTGACCCAGTACTTC.

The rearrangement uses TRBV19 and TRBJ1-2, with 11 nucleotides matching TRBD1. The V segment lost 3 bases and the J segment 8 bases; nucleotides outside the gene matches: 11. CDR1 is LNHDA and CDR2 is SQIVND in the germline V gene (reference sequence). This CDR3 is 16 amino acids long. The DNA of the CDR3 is TGTGCCAGTAGTATTTGGGGCTCGGACAGGGGGCGAGGCTACACCTTC. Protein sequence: CASSIWGSDRGRGYTF.

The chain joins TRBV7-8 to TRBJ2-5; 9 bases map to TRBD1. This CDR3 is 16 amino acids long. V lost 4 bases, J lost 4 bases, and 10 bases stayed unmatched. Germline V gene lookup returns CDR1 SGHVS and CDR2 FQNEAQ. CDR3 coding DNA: TGTGCCAGCAGCTCCCTCACCTCGGACAGGGGAGAGACCCAGTACTTC. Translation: CASSSLTSDRGETQYF.